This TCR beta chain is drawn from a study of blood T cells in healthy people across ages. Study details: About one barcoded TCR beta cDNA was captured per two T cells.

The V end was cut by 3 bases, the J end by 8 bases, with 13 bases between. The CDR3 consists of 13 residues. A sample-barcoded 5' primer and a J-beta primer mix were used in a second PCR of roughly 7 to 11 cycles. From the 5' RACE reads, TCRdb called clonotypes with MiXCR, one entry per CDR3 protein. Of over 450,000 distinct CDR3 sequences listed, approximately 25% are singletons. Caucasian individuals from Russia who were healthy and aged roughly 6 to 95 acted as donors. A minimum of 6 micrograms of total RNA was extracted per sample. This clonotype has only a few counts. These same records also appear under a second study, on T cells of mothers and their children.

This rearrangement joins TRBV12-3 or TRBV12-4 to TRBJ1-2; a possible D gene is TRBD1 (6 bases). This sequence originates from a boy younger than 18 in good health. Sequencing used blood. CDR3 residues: CASSFKGGSGYTF. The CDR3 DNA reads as TGTGCCAGCAGTTTTAAGGGGGGGAGCGGCTACACCTTC.